Described below is a single T cell receptor (beta chain) sequence and its context. Its antigen remains unknown. The entry originates in a study of T cell responses to AZD1222 COVID-19 vaccine. Study-level information: Pooling covered second doses at about 4 or about 12 weeks. Points from the study as a whole: The sample set comprised mostly white British donors with more females, and clonal diversity was possibly underestimated. Only a handful of people who got AZD1222 tested seropositive at baseline. Spike-spanning, vaccine-associated CD4 TCRs were dominant at 160-218 and 743-854.

V lost 0 bases, J lost 2 bases, and 12 bases stayed unmatched. The germline V gene has CDR1 SGHRS and CDR2 YFSETQ. The CDR3 is 18 residues long. The protocol was immunoSEQ multiplex PCR, while the TCRdb copy is restricted to in-frame clones and leaves out a portion. The profile covers roughly 140,000 clones, with approximately 88% appearing a single time and roughly 2% taken by the ten largest. The sequence derives from an adult in good health. The chain is built from TRBV5-1 and TRBJ2-5, with 8 bases identical to TRBD1. Specimen: peripheral blood, collected on day 0 of AZD1222 vaccination. CDR3 protein: CASSLGTGWIPRQETQYF. For the CDR3, the DNA is TGCGCCAGCAGCTTGGGGACAGGGTGGATTCCCCGACAAGAGACCCAGTACTTC.